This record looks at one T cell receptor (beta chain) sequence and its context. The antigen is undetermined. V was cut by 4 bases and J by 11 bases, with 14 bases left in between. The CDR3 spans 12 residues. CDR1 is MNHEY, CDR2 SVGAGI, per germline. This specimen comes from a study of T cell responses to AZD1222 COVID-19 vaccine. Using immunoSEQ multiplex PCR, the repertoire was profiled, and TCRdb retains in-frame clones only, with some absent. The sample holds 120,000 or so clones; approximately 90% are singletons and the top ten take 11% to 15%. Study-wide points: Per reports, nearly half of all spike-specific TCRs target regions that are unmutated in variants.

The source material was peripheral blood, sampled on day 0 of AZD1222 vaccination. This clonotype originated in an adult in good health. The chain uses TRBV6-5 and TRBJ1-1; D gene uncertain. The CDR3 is CASSFLGRGAFF. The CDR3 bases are TGTGCCAGCAGTTTCCTGGGGAGAGGGGCTTTCTTT.